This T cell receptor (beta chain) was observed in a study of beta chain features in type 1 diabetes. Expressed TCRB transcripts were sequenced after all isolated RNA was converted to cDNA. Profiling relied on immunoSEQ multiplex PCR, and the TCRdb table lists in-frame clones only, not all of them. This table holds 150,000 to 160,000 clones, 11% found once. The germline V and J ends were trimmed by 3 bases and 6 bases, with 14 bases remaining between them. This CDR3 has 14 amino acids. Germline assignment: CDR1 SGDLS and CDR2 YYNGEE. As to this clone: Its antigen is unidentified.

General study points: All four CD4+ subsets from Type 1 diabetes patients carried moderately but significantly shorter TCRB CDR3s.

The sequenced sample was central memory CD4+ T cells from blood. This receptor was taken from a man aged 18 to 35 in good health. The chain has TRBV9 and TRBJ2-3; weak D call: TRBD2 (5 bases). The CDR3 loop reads CASSGRGLPDTQYF. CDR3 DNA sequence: TGTGCCAGCAGCGGGCGAGGGTTACCCGATACGCAGTATTTT.